The 8 T cell receptor beta chains listed next were all sequenced from one sample in a study of blood T cells in healthy people across ages. A sample-barcoded 5' primer and a J-beta primer mix were used in a second PCR of about 7 to 11 cycles. TCRdb used MiXCR to reprocess the 5' RACE reads, holding one entry per CDR3 protein. Here the sample spans about 840,000 distinct CDR3 sequences, under 35% being singletons. These data also formed part of another study, on T cells of mothers and their children.

Sequencing was performed on blood. The receptor set was obtained from a woman in her thirties or forties in good health.

This clonotype came up many times. This rearrangement joins TRBV29-1 to TRBJ1-1; D is ambiguous. Deletions cut 4 bases from V and 1 base from J, with 7 bases between. CDR1 and CDR2 from the germline V gene are SQVTM and ANQGSEA. This CDR3 comprises 12 residues. The CDR3 spells CSVGQENTEAFF. For the CDR3, the DNA is TGCAGCGTTGGTCAGGAGAACACTGAAGCTTTCTTT.

This clonotype was counted many times. The chain couples TRBV29-1 to TRBJ2-6; D ambiguous. Trimming shortened V by 6 bases and J by 0 bases, and 12 bases separated the two germline ends. CDR1 and CDR2 from the germline V gene are SQVTM and ANQGSEA. The CDR3 consists of 15 residues. This chain's CDR3 is CSVGTSSSGANVLTF. CDR3 nucleotide sequence: TGCAGCGTCGGAACGTCCAGCTCTGGGGCCAACGTCCTGACTTTC.

As to this clonotype: A much larger clone sits a single nucleotide away, making a read error possible. The rearrangement uses TRBV7-3 and TRBJ2-1, with 8 nucleotides matching TRBD2. Germline CDR1 and CDR2: SGHTA and FQGTGA. The CDR3 runs 15 residues. J gave up 6 bases and V 5 bases, and 9 bases lay outside the gene matches. The CDR3 bases are TGTGCCAGCAGCCCCCGTAATGCGGGGGGCAATGAGCAGTTCTTC. It codes for CASSPRNAGGNEQFF.

This clonotype was observed a few times. The rearrangement joins TRBV7-2 to TRBJ1-1; tentatively, D is TRBD1 (5 bases). The CDR3 contains 16 residues. Germline loops: CDR1 SGHTA, CDR2 FQGNSA. The V end lost 5 bases, the J end lost 6 bases, and 22 bases lay between the germline ends. The CDR3 DNA is TGTGCCAGCAGCGGAACAGGTTTAACTTCTGGCGCTGAAGCTTTCTTT. Its protein is CASSGTGLTSGAEAFF.

The chain recombines TRBV3-1 with TRBJ2-7; D possibly corresponds to TRBD1 (5 bases). V lost 4 bases, J lost 5 bases, and 18 bases lay in between. The CDR3 has 15 residues. The germline gives CDR1 LGHDT, CDR2 YNNKEL (reference sequence). The CDR3 DNA is TGTGCCAGCAGCCTAGAGGCAGGGCTTTCCCACGAGCAGTACTTC. Its translation is CASSLEAGLSHEQYF.

This chain uses TRBV12-3 or TRBV12-4 with TRBJ1-2; 8 bases match TRBD1. The ends lost 5 bases at V and 6 bases at J; junction bases unmatched: 8. CDR3 size: 14 residues. CDR3 DNA sequence: TGTGCCAGCAGTACCAGACAGGGGTGGAATGGCTACACCTTC. Amino acid sequence: CASSTRQGWNGYTF.

This clonotype was counted ten times or more. The gene calls are TRBV10-3 and TRBJ2-3, with a tentative D call TRBD2 (6 bases). Trimming shortened V by 0 bases and J by 1 base, and 11 bases separated the two germline ends. CDR1 and CDR2 (germline): ENHRY, SYGVKD. The CDR3 length is 16 residues. CDR3 bases: TGTGCCATCAGTGAGTCACCGGGACTCCGCACAGATACGCAGTATTTT. Translation: CAISESPGLRTDTQYF.

In its sample, this clonotype was seen many times. The chain recombines TRBV7-2 with TRBJ1-2; 7 nucleotides line up with TRBD1. The trim removed 5 bases at V and 7 bases at J, leaving 7 bases unmatched. CDR1 SGHTA and CDR2 FQGNSA come from the germline V gene. CDR3 length equals 13 residues. CDR3 protein: CASSLDRAGGYTF. CDR3 bases: TGTGCCAGCAGCCTCGACAGGGCAGGTGGCTACACCTTC.